This T cell receptor beta chain was obtained from a study of persistence of HIV-infected CD4 T cells. Across the study: Suppressive ART had lasted a median of around eight years.

Cells were stimulated nonspecifically with anti-CD3/anti-CD28 magnetic beads. Sorting selected CD4+ T cells upregulating both CD40 ligand and CD69. For at least 4 years, plasma HIV-1 RNA was undetectable (<50 copies/mL). The immunoSEQ assay was version 4, run in survey mode. The assay was immunoSEQ multiplex PCR, and TCRdb's table has in-frame clones only and misses some. The data show 40,000 or so clones, with about 90% seen just once and just over 1% held by the top ten. A remark on this clone: Its antigen is still unknown.

Findings and caveats of the study: Bulk TCR data could not be restricted to HIV-1-infected CMV-responding cells. Antigen-responding cells were enriched for degenerate expanded CDR3beta sequences.

Here the sequenced sample was CD4+ T cells sorted from PBMCs after roughly 18-hour stimulation, taken from a patient who received antiretroviral therapy. The receptor was isolated from an adult man with HIV who was CMV-seropositive.

The CDR3 loop reads CASSRGTGKNGYTF. In DNA form, the CDR3 reads TGTGCCAGCAGCCGGGGGACAGGGAAGAATGGCTACACCTTC. The chain recombines TRBV21-1 with TRBJ1-2; the listed D gene, TRBD1, was not tested against the DNA. TRBV21-1 is recorded as a pseudogene. This CDR3 has 14 amino acids.